This T cell receptor (beta chain) came from a study of T cells in Graves' hyperthyroidism and ophthalmopathy. As for this clonotype: This may be a read error, as it is one base from a much larger clone.

Amplification of TCR beta CDR3 regions was performed using RNA transcripts as template. The HTBI primer set was used in a first-round RT-PCR of the TCR CDR3. MiXCR, run by TCRdb on the multiplex PCR reads, gives a single entry per CDR3 protein. The sample has more than 300,000 distinct CDR3 sequences, less than 15% seen once. The germline V and J ends were trimmed by 8 bases and 2 bases, with 13 bases remaining between them. CDR3 length: 14 amino acids. The germline V gene has CDR1 SNHLY and CDR2 FYNNEI. Cells are PBMCs isolated from over 7.5 ml of fresh blood. This chain links TRBV2 with TRBJ1-5, with D possibly being TRBD1 (6 bases). This receptor was obtained from a young woman with Graves' hyperthyroidism. Material for sequencing was blood. For the CDR3, the DNA is TGTGCCAGCGCGGCAGGGGAGGGCAATCAGCCCCAGCATTTT. It yields the protein CASAAGEGNQPQHF. The variable domain in full, completed from reference TRBV2 and TRBJ1-5, reads EPEVTQTPSHQVTQMGQEVILRCVPISNHLYFYWYRQILGQKVEFLVSFYNNEISEKSEIFDDQFSVERPDGSNFTLKIRSTKLEDSAMYFCASAAGEGNQPQHFGDGTRLSIL.